What follows are 17 T cell receptor beta chains derived from one specimen sequenced in a study of blood T cell repertoires in COVID-19. The assay was immunoSEQ multiplex PCR, and TCRdb's table has in-frame clones only and misses some. The sample comprises about 180,000 clones, around 80% of which are singletons, and 6.5% to 8% rests with the top ten. The sequencing input was peripheral blood. The source of these receptors is a man between 65 and 80 years old with active or convalescent COVID-19.

This chain connects TRBV11-2 to TRBJ1-1, with D unresolved. Germline-derived CDR1 and CDR2 are SGHAT and FQNNGV. The CDR3 runs to 12 residues. With 2 bases removed from V and 5 bases from J, the gap between germline ends came to 6 bases. CDR3 in DNA: TGTGCCAGCAGCTTAACTAGGACTGAAGCTTTCTTT. It codes for CASSLTRTEAFF.

The genes are TRBV2 and TRBJ1-4; D might be TRBD1 (5 bases). Germline V CDR1 and CDR2: SNHLY, FYNNEI. The V gene lost 8 bases and the J gene lost 7 bases, with 20 bases spanning the gap. This CDR3 comprises 15 residues. CDR3 region: CASLKGPGRSEKLFF. DNA of the CDR3: TGTGCCAGCCTCAAAGGACCAGGGCGGAGTGAAAAACTGTTTTTT.

CDR3 residues: CVSGRLSYEQYF. As DNA, the CDR3 is TGTGTTAGCGGGAGACTCTCCTACGAGCAGTACTTC. V usage is TRBV6-5 and J usage is TRBJ2-7; 9 nucleotides align to TRBD2. CDR3 size: 12 residues. Germline assignment: CDR1 MNHEY and CDR2 SVGAGI.

The gene calls are TRBV3-1 (or the pseudogene TRBV3-2) and TRBJ2-5, with TRBD2 identical over 9 bases. CDR1 and CDR2 (germline): LGHDT, YNNKEL (reference sequence). The CDR3 loop spans 16 amino acids. V shed 4 bases and J 3 bases; nucleotides not matched to a gene: 9. In nucleotides, the CDR3 is TGTGCCAGCAGCCTGGGACTAGCTCCAACCGAAGAGACCCAGTACTTC. This sequence encodes CASSLGLAPTEETQYF.

V usage is TRBV29-1 and J usage is TRBJ1-2, with D uncertain. Germline V gene data show CDR1 as SQVTM and CDR2 as ANQGSEA. V was cut by 4 bases and J by 7 bases, with 13 bases left in between. This CDR3 spans 12 amino acids. The CDR3 coding sequence is TGCAGCGTTGGTAACTACTTGGGTGGCTACACCTTC. The encoded protein is CSVGNYLGGYTF.

V gene TRBV15 combines with J gene TRBJ1-5; D is possibly TRBD1 (5 bases). The V gene lost 9 bases and the J gene lost 5 bases, with 14 bases spanning the gap. The CDR3 loop spans 13 amino acids. Germline V gene lookup returns CDR1 LNHNV and CDR2 YYDKDF (reference sequence). The CDR3 nucleotides read TGTGCCACGAGACACCGGGGGGATCAGCCCCAGCATTTT. Residues: CATRHRGDQPQHF.

The rearrangement uses TRBV25-1 and TRBJ1-6; a possible D gene is TRBD1 (5 bases). Per germline, CDR1 MGHDK and CDR2 SYGVNS. There are 14 residues in the CDR3. The V and J ends lost 6 bases and 7 bases respectively, with 13 bases between them. The DNA of the CDR3 is TGTGCCAGCAGCGTACAGGTTGGAAATTCACCCCTCCACTTT. Translated, it gives CASSVQVGNSPLHF.

This chain connects TRBV4-2 to TRBJ2-5; 11 nucleotides align to TRBD2. The junction had 8 bases not matched to a gene; V was cut back by 3 bases and J by 2 bases. Germline assignment: CDR1 LGHNA and CDR2 YNFKEQ. The CDR3 length is 17 residues. The CDR3 DNA is TGTGCCAGCAGCCAGGGATTGACTAGCGGGGTACAAGAGACCCAGTACTTC. This translates into CASSQGLTSGVQETQYF.

CDR3 residues: CASSQDLRGGLRYETQYF. The DNA for the CDR3 is TGTGCCAGCAGCCAAGACTTGCGGGGGGGCCTGCGGTATGAGACCCAGTACTTC. The chain recombines TRBV3-1 (or the pseudogene TRBV3-2) with TRBJ2-5, with 9 bases lining up with TRBD2. V gave up 0 bases and J gave up 5 bases; unmatched junction bases: 13. The CDR3 covers 18 residues. Per the germline V gene, CDR1 is LGHDT and CDR2 is YNNKEL (reference sequence).

The chain is built from TRBV6-5 and TRBJ2-1; a weak D match, TRBD2 (5 bases). Germline values: CDR1 MNHEY, CDR2 SVGAGI. V dropped 5 bases and J dropped 6 bases, with 14 bases sitting between them. This CDR3 has 14 residues. CDR3 sequence: CASSLVGAGNEQFF. CDR3 nucleotides: TGTGCCAGCAGTCTCGTGGGAGCAGGCAATGAGCAGTTCTTC.

V usage is TRBV11-2 and J usage is TRBJ2-3; TRBD2 matches 14 bases. Per germline, CDR1 SGHAT and CDR2 FQNNGV. The V gene end was trimmed by 5 bases and the J gene end by 5 bases; junction bases not matched to a gene: 6. The CDR3 sequence is 16 residues long. CDR3 DNA sequence: TGTGCCAGCAGCCCCCAGACTAGCGGGAGGGGAGATACGCAGTATTTT. Its translation is CASSPQTSGRGDTQYF.

This clone was picked up a small number of times. The chain links TRBV10-2 to TRBJ1-3; D might be TRBD1 (5 bases). This CDR3 spans 14 amino acids. Germline V CDR1 and CDR2: WSHSY, SAAADI. The V end lost 3 bases, the J end lost 0 bases, and 6 bases lay between the germline ends. CDR3 protein: CASSEGVSGNTIYF. CDR3 coding DNA: TGCGCCAGCAGTGAAGGGGTCTCTGGAAACACCATATATTTT.

The V and J genes are TRBV6-2 or TRBV6-3 and TRBJ1-2; D is possibly TRBD1 (6 bases). The CDR3 runs to 13 residues. V lost 5 bases and J 7 bases, leaving 14 bases between the germline ends. Germline V gene lookup returns CDR1 MNHEY and CDR2 SVGEGT. CDR3 amino acids: CASSANTGFGYTF. The CDR3 DNA sequence: TGTGCCAGCAGTGCGAACACAGGGTTTGGCTACACCTTC.

This sequence joins TRBV6-5 and TRBJ1-2; D is undetermined. This CDR3 comprises 13 residues. Trimming shortened V by 6 bases and J by 5 bases, and 13 bases separated the two germline ends. Germline V lookup: CDR1 MNHEY, CDR2 SVGAGI. The CDR3 bases are TGTGCCAGCAGCCCGGGAGAGATATATGGCTACACCTTC. Encoded protein: CASSPGEIYGYTF.

J is TRBJ2-2 and V is TRBV28; 7 bases agree with TRBD2. Germline CDR1 is MDHEN and CDR2 is SYDVKM. The CDR3 is 15 amino acids. The V gene end was trimmed by 6 bases and the J gene end by 5 bases; junction bases not matched to a gene: 9. In nucleotides, the CDR3 is TGTGCCAGCAGCGAGAGCGGGGCGGGAACCGGGGAGCTGTTTTTT. Translating it yields CASSESGAGTGELFF.

This clone was recorded only once. This chain joins TRBV2 and TRBJ1-1; tentatively, D is TRBD1 (6 bases). V lost 3 bases to trimming and J lost 5 bases, with 10 bases between them. CDR3 length equals 13 residues. CDR1 is SNHLY and CDR2 is FYNNEI in the germline V gene. This CDR3 reads CASSDRGGTEAFF. CDR3 nucleotide sequence: TGTGCCAGCAGTGACAGGGGTGGAACTGAAGCTTTCTTT.

The V and J genes are TRBV11-2 and TRBJ2-3; D remains ambiguous. The CDR3 consists of 12 residues. Germline V CDR1 and CDR2: SGHAT, FQNNGV. The germline V and J ends were trimmed by 5 bases and 2 bases, with 5 bases remaining between them. The CDR3 region is CASSPHTDTQYF. CDR3 coding DNA: TGTGCCAGCAGCCCCCACACAGATACGCAGTATTTT.